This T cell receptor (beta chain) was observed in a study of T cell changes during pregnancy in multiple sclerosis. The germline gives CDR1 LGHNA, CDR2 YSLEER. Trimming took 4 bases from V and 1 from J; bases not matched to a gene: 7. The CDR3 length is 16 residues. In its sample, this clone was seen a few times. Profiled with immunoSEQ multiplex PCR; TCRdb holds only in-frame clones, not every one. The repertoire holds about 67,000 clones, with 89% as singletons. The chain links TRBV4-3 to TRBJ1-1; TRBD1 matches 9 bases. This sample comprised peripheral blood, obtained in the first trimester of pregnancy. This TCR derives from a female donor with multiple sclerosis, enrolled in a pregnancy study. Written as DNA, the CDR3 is TGCGCCAGCAGCCTACCGTACAGGGGGCGGAACACTGAAGCTTTCTTT. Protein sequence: CASSLPYRGRNTEAFF.